One sample yielded the 8 T cell receptor beta chains listed below, sequenced in a study of cytomegalovirus exposure and HLA in healthy donors. The PCR used 60 Vbeta and 13 Jbeta primers. Sequencing was performed with immunoSEQ multiplex PCR; in TCRdb, only in-frame clones are kept and a portion is missing. Altogether around 100,000 clones are present, 76% being singletons, with the ten largest covering 4.1%. Sequenced: PBMCs. These TCRs come from a man aged 40-49 years in good health and CMV-seronegative.

The chain recombines TRBV11-2 with TRBJ2-2; 7 bases map to TRBD1. The CDR3 length is 18 residues. V dropped 7 bases and J dropped 6; count of bases not matched to a gene: 20. Germline values: CDR1 SGHAT, CDR2 FQNNGV. The CDR3 DNA follows: TGTGCCAGCAACTACCTCGCCCCCAGACAGGGATCCCCCGGGGAGCTGTTTTTT. Its translation is CASNYLAPRQGSPGELFF.

V gene TRBV10-3 combines with J gene TRBJ1-6, with 9 bases fitting TRBD1. The CDR3 is made up of 15 amino acids. Germline CDR1 ENHRY, CDR2 SYGVKD. The trim removed 3 bases at V and 7 bases at J, leaving 4 bases unmatched. CDR3 protein: CAISDRGTGNSPLHF. The CDR3 DNA reads TGTGCCATCAGTGATAGGGGGACAGGGAATTCACCCCTCCACTTT.

The V and J genes are TRBV5-1 and TRBJ1-1; perhaps TRBD1 as D (6 bases). Deletions cut 3 bases from V and 5 bases from J, with 17 bases between. CDR3 length: 15 residues. The germline V gene encodes CDR1 SGHRS and CDR2 YFSETQ. The CDR3 here is CASSSNTNRETEAFF. Here the CDR3 DNA reads TGCGCCAGCAGCTCGAACACTAACAGGGAAACTGAAGCTTTCTTT.

The V gene is TRBV11-2, the J gene TRBJ2-1; 9 positions match TRBD2. J was trimmed by 5 bases and V by 1 base; bases with no gene match: 12. The CDR3 is 18 amino acids. CDR1 and CDR2 (germline): SGHAT, FQNNGV. CDR3 in DNA: TGTGCCAGCAGCTTAGTGGGAACTTTGCGGGGGGGCAACAATGAGCAGTTCTTC. Encoded protein: CASSLVGTLRGGNNEQFF.

The V call is TRBV9, the J call TRBJ2-2, with 10 positions matching TRBD2. CDR1 SGDLS and CDR2 YYNGEE come from the germline V gene. The CDR3 sequence is 18 residues long. J gave up 1 base and V 3 bases, and 9 bases lay outside the gene matches. This CDR3 reads CASSAYRLAGLNTGELFF. The CDR3 DNA is TGTGCCAGCAGCGCGTATCGACTAGCGGGCCTGAACACCGGGGAGCTGTTTTTT.

Remarks on this clone: Relative to the germline gene, one junction end is altered; a read error may explain this. The chain links TRBV13 to TRBJ2-3; TRBD2 matches 7 bases. CDR3 length: 13 amino acids. The germline V gene has CDR1 PRHDT and CDR2 FYEKMQ (reference sequence). This chain's CDR3 is CASSSHLTYGTNF. The DNA for the CDR3 is TGTGCCAGCAGCTCTCATCTCACGTATGGGACTAATTTT.

This clone was counted between two and nine times. The chain uses TRBV2 and TRBJ1-6, with a tentative D call TRBD1 (6 bases). Trimming removed 6 bases from V and 7 bases from J, with 16 bases in between. The CDR3 contains 15 residues. Germline V gene data show CDR1 as SNHLY and CDR2 as FYNNEI. In DNA form, the CDR3 reads TGTGCCAGCAGGGAGACAGGAGCAGGGAATTCACCCCTCCACTTT. Translated, it gives CASRETGAGNSPLHF.

The chain couples TRBV4-3 to TRBJ2-1; 7 nucleotides line up with TRBD2. This CDR3 is 15 amino acids long. V shed 4 bases and J 7 bases; nucleotides not matched to a gene: 10. The germline V gene encodes CDR1 LGHNA and CDR2 YSLEER. CDR3 region: CASSREAGVANEQFF. In nucleotides, the CDR3 is TGCGCCAGCAGCCGGGAGGCGGGGGTGGCTAATGAGCAGTTCTTC.